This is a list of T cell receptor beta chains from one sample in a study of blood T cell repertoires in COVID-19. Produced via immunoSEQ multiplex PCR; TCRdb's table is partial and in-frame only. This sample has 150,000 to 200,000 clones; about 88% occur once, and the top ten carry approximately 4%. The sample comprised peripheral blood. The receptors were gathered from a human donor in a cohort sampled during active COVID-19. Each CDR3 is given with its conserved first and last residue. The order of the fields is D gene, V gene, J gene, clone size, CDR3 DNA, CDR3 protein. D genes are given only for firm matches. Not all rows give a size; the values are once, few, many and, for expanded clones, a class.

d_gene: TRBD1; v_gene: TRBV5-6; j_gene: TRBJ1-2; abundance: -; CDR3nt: TGTGCCAGCAGCTTACAGGGGGCGCGGTATGGCTACACCTTC; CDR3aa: CASSLQGARYGYTF
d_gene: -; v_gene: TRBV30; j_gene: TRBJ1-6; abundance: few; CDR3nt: TGTGCCTGGACTAAGAGCTCCTATAATTCACCCCTCCACTTT; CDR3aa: CAWTKSSYNSPLHF
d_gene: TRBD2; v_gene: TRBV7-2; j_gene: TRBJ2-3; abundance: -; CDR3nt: TGTGCCAGCAGCTTATCAGCTAGCGGGGGCTCAGATACGCAGTATTTT; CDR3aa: CASSLSASGGSDTQYF
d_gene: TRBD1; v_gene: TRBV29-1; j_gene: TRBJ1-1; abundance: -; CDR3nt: TGCAGCGTTCCACAGGGGGCAGGGGTCACTGAAGCTTTCTTT; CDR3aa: CSVPQGAGVTEAFF
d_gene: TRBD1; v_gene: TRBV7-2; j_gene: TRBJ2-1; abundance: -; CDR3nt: TGTGCCAGCAGCCCTACAGGGGGCTCGGGTGAGCAGTTCTTC; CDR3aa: CASSPTGGSGEQFF
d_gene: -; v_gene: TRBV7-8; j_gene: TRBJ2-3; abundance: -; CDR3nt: TGTGCCAGCAGCCGAGGAATAAGGGAGACAGATACGCAGTATTTT; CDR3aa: CASSRGIRETDTQYF
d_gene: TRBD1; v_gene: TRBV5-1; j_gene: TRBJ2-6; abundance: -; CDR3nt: TGCGCCAGCAGCATGGACAGGGTTCAATCTGGGGCCAACGTCCTGACTTTC; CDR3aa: CASSMDRVQSGANVLTF
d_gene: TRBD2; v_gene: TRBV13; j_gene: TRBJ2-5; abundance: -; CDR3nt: TGTGCCAGCAGCCCCTCCGGGACTAGCGGGCCCCAGGAGACCCAGTACTTC; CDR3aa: CASSPSGTSGPQETQYF
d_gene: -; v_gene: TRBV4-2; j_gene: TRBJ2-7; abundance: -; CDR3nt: TGTGCCAGCAGCCAAGAGCGGGTAACTCTCTACGAGCAGTACTTC; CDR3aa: CASSQERVTLYEQYF
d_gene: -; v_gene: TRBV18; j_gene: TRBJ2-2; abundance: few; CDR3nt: TGTGCCAGCTCACCATCTGTCCAGGGTGGAACCGGGGAGCTGTTTTTT; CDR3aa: CASSPSVQGGTGELFF
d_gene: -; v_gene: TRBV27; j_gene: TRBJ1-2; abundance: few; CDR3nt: TGTGCCAGCAGAGGGGCCGTTGACAACTATGGCTACACCTTC; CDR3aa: CASRGAVDNYGYTF
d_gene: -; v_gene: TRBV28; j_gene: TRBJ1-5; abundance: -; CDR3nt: TGTGCCAGCAGTTCTCGCAATCAGCCCCAGCATTTT; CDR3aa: CASSSRNQPQHF
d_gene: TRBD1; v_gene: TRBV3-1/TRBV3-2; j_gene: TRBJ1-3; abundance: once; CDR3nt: TGTGCCAGCAGCCAAGGACAGGGCCTCGGAAACACCATATATTTT; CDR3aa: CASSQGQGLGNTIYF
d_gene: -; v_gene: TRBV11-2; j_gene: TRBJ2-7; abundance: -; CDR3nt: TGTGCCAGCAGCCCCGGTGCGGGTGAAGCCTACGAGCAGTACTTC; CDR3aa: CASSPGAGEAYEQYF
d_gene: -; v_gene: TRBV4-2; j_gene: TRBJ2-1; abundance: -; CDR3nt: TGTGCCAGCAGCCAAGACCCAGGTGCGACAGAGATCAATGAGCAGTTCTTC; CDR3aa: CASSQDPGATEINEQFF
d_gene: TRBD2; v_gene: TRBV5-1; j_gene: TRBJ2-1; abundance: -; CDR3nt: TGCGCCAGCAGCTCCAGACTAGCGGGAGGGCCTCGCTTAAACAATGAGCAGTTCTTC; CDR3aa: CASSSRLAGGPRLNNEQFF
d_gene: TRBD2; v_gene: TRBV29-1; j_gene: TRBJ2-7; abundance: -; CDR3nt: TGCAGCGTTTTGGGGACTAGCGGGGGGACCTACGAGCAGTACTTC; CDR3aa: CSVLGTSGGTYEQYF
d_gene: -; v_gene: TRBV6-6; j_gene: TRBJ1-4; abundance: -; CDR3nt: TGTGCCGGAAGATCCCAGGGGCGTGAAAAACTGTTTTTT; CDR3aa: CAGRSQGREKLFF
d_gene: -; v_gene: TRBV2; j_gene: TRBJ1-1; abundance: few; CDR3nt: TGTGCCAGCAGAGTCGACAGGAACACTGAAGCTTTCTTT; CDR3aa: CASRVDRNTEAFF
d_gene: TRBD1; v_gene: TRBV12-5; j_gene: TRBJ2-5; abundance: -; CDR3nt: TGTGCTAGTGGTCCCGGGACAGGGTTTTTGACGGAGACCCAGTACTTC; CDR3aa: CASGPGTGFLTETQYF